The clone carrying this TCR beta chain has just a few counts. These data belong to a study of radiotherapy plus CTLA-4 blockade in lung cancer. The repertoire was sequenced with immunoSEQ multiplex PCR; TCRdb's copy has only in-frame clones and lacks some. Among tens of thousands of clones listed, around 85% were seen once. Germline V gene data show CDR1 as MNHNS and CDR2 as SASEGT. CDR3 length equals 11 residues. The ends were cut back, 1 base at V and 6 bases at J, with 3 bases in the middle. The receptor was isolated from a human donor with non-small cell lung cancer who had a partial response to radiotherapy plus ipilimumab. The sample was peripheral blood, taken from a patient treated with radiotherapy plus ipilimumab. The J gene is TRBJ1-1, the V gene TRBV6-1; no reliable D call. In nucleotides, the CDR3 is TGTGCCAGCAGTGAAGTCGCTGAAGCTTTCTTT. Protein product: CASSEVAEAFF.